The source of this T cell receptor (beta chain) is a study of blood T cells in healthy people across ages. The study, taken as a whole, reports: Donor CMV status was unknown, possibly confounding expanded clonotype changes.

With respect to this clonotype: Its target is unknown.

Every donor gave 9 to 10 milliliters of peripheral blood. The authors isolated at least 6 million PBMCs per sample. Combining a sample-barcoded 5' primer with a J-beta primer mix, a second PCR ran for roughly 7 to 12 cycles. A single record per CDR3 protein comes from TCRdb applying MiXCR to the 5' RACE reads. The data hold some 850,000 distinct CDR3 sequences, with about 26% observed a single time. The data were also submitted as part of a second study, on T cells of mothers and their children. As reported in that work: The authors added sample barcodes and 2-4 random nucleotides using the M1S primer of the second PCR.

The sequence was collected from a boy between 5 and 17 years old in good health. The sample consisted of blood.

CDR3 amino acids: CAIREDRSYGYTF. CDR3 coding DNA: TGTGCCATCAGGGAGGACAGATCCTATGGCTACACCTTC. The chain employs TRBV10-3 and TRBJ1-2, with a weak D call TRBD1 (6 bases). The CDR3 has 13 amino acids. The germline gives CDR1 ENHRY, CDR2 SYGVKD. V dropped 6 bases and J dropped 4 bases, with 12 bases sitting between them.